A single sample is the source of the 8 T cell receptor beta chains below, sequenced in a study of blood T cell repertoires in COVID-19 (dated by TCRdb to 2020 to 2022). The library was built by means of the immunoSEQ multiplex PCR assay. TCRdb re-hosts the immuneACCESS table, in-frame sequences only. Its copies lack some clones; in the studies checked, an unresolved V gene accounts for under half of them, and the cause for the rest is not known. In this sample the table shows around 140,000 clones, about 89% of which occur a single time. Of the sample, under 7.5% is held by the ten largest clones. Sequences were obtained from peripheral blood. The receptors derive from a man older than 75 with acute or convalescent COVID-19.

In this sample, this clone turned up a few times. The chain links TRBV19 to TRBJ2-6; TRBD2 agrees at 15 bases. Per the germline V gene, CDR1 is LNHDA and CDR2 is SQIVND (reference sequence). The ends lost 5 bases at V and 2 bases at J; junction bases unmatched: 7. The CDR3 is 19 amino acids. The CDR3 sequence: CASSPRTSGRVTGANVLTF. CDR3 DNA sequence: TGTGCCAGTAGTCCTCGGACTAGCGGGAGGGTGACTGGGGCCAACGTCCTGACTTTC.

The chain couples TRBV11-2 to TRBJ2-7; 9 bases agree with TRBD1. V was pared by 5 bases and J by 3 bases, with 5 bases of the junction left unmatched. Germline assignment: CDR1 SGHAT and CDR2 FQNNGV. The CDR3 runs to 14 residues. For the CDR3, the DNA is TGTGCCAGCAGCGACGACAGGGGGGACTACGAGCAGTACTTC. It specifies CASSDDRGDYEQYF.

The chain uses TRBV29-1 and TRBJ1-1, with 7 bases fitting TRBD1. CDR1 is SQVTM, CDR2 ANQGSEA, per germline. Losses at the gene ends were 3 bases for V and 2 bases for J; bases not matched to a gene: 3. This CDR3 has 13 amino acids. The CDR3 DNA reads as TGCAGCGTTGATAACAGGGGTAACACTGAAGCTTTCTTT. It yields the protein CSVDNRGNTEAFF.

This clone was detected only once. The V and J genes are TRBV29-1 and TRBJ1-5, with 8 bases fitting TRBD1. CDR3 length: 12 residues. Germline-derived CDR1 and CDR2 are SQVTM and ANQGSEA. V shed 7 bases, J shed 5 bases, and the junction held 4 bases outside the gene matches. The CDR3 loop reads CSASDRDQPQHF. The CDR3 nucleotides read TGCAGCGCTTCGGACAGGGATCAGCCCCAGCATTTT. Together with reference TRBV29-1 and TRBJ1-5, the CDR3 gives the full variable domain: SAVISQKPSRDICQRGTSLTIQCQVDSQVTMMFWYRQQPGQSLTLIATANQGSEATYESGFVIDKFPISRPNLTFSTLTVSNMSPEDSSIYLCSASDRDQPQHFGDGTRLSIL.

The genes are TRBV10-3 and TRBJ2-6, with a possible D match to TRBD1 (6 bases). The germline gives CDR1 ENHRY, CDR2 SYGVKD. With 6 bases removed from V and 0 bases from J, the gap between germline ends came to 12 bases. CDR3 length: 16 residues. The CDR3 loop is CAISGTTSSGANVLTF. The DNA of the CDR3 is TGTGCCATCAGCGGGACAACTAGCTCTGGGGCCAACGTCCTGACTTTC.

The CDR3 spells CASSQGSNQPQHF. The CDR3 DNA sequence: TGTGCCAGCAGCCAGGGCAGCAATCAGCCCCAGCATTTT. The chain recombines TRBV3-1 (or the pseudogene TRBV3-2) with TRBJ1-5; no reliable D call. The CDR3 has 13 amino acids. Trimming removed 3 bases from V and 1 base from J, with 4 bases in between. The V gene's germline CDR1 is LGHDT and CDR2 YNNKEL (reference sequence).

In DNA, the CDR3 is TGTGCCAGCAGCTGGGACAGGGGGAACACTGAAGCTTTCTTT. Protein sequence: CASSWDRGNTEAFF. This chain connects TRBV5-6 to TRBJ1-1; TRBD1 aligns across 10 bases. This CDR3 comprises 14 residues. Germline values: CDR1 SGHDT, CDR2 YYEEEE. Losses at the gene ends were 3 bases for V and 1 base for J; bases not matched to a gene: 0.

The chain is built from TRBV3-1 (or the pseudogene TRBV3-2) and TRBJ2-5; 10 nucleotides line up with TRBD1. Germline CDR1 and CDR2: LGHDT and YNNKEL (reference sequence). This CDR3 region has 15 residues. Trimming removed 5 bases from V and 5 bases from J; junction bases left unmatched: 8. In nucleotides, the CDR3 is TGTGCCAGCAGCGCACGGGGGACAGGGGAGGAGACCCAGTACTTC. Amino acid sequence: CASSARGTGEETQYF.